This T cell receptor beta chain was documented in a study of regulatory T cells in long-lasting Graves disease. The time point was: newly diagnosed GD, antithyroid drugs for less than 3 months. PBMCs provided the RNA from which the TCR library was made. A peripheral blood sample, approximately 10 milliliters in volume, was drawn into EDTA tubes. Building the TCR beta libraries relied on iRepertoire HTBI primers, and CDR3 regions underwent Arm-PCR. TCRdb fed the multiplex PCR reads into MiXCR, producing one record per CDR3 protein. The sample carries about 460,000 distinct CDR3 sequences, approximately 15% recorded once. This clonotype occurred many times. The CDR3 sequence is 12 residues long. V dropped 6 bases and J dropped 10; count of bases not matched to a gene: 9. These data were also filed under a second study, of T cells in Graves' hyperthyroidism and ophthalmopathy. That report adds: The study enrolled patients aged 18 to 65 with newly diagnosed hyperthyroidism of under 2 months' duration. A first-round RT-PCR of the TCR CDR3 used the HTBI primer set. Stable hyperthyroidism was told apart from ophthalmopathy by a model built on 13 V-J features.

The specimen was peripheral blood mononuclear cells (PBMCs), collected at new diagnosis, from a patient treated with antithyroid drugs. The chain couples TRBV12-3 or TRBV12-4 to TRBJ2-7, with 7 bases identical to TRBD1. The sequence was collected from a woman between 45 and 65 years old with Graves disease. The CDR3 reads CASSSGQRGQYF. CDR3 DNA sequence: TGTGCCAGCAGCTCGGGACAGAGGGGACAGTACTTC.